A single sample is the source of the 5 T cell receptor beta chains below, sequenced in a study of blood T cells in healthy people across ages. A J-beta primer mix and a sample-barcoded 5' primer were used in a second PCR of about 6 to 12 cycles. MiXCR, run by TCRdb on the 5' RACE reads, gives a single entry per CDR3 protein. The profile shows 920,000 or so distinct CDR3 sequences, more than 40% of them singletons. Material: blood. The source is a woman aged 55-69 years in good health.

CDR3 DNA: TGTGCCAGCGGAAATCTGGGGACTAGCGGCCGAAATGAGCAGTTCTTC. This encodes CASGNLGTSGRNEQFF. The genes are TRBV27 and TRBJ2-1; 11 bases agree with TRBD2. V was pared by 8 bases and J by 7 bases, with 13 bases of the junction left unmatched. CDR1 MNHEY and CDR2 SMNVEV come from the germline V gene (reference sequence). This CDR3 contains 16 residues.

This clonotype has a handful of counts. This chain links TRBV7-6 with TRBJ2-1; tentatively, D is TRBD2 (6 bases). The CDR3 runs 16 residues. Trimming shortened V by 2 bases and J by 0 bases, and 11 bases separated the two germline ends. CDR1 is SGHVS, CDR2 FNYEAQ, per germline. CDR3 nucleotide sequence: TGTGCCAGCAGCTTAAACGCCGGGGGCTCCTACAATGAGCAGTTCTTC. Translating it yields CASSLNAGGSYNEQFF.

The chain links TRBV3-1 to TRBJ2-5, with D uncertain. From germline, CDR1 is LGHDT and CDR2 YNNKEL (reference sequence). V dropped 1 base and J dropped 5 bases, with 17 bases sitting between them. The CDR3 contains 16 residues. This chain's CDR3 is CASSQGLITAQETQYF. The CDR3 nucleotides read TGTGCCAGCAGCCAAGGCCTCATAACAGCCCAGGAGACCCAGTACTTC.

This clonotype occurred many times. The rearrangement uses TRBV29-1 and TRBJ2-3; D call uncertain. CDR3 length equals 14 residues. The germline V gene has CDR1 SQVTM and CDR2 ANQGSEA. V lost 3 bases to trimming and J lost 0 bases, with 10 bases between them. CDR3 DNA sequence: TGCAGCGTTGAGGGCAGCCCTAGCACAGATACGCAGTATTTT. It encodes CSVEGSPSTDTQYF.

Notes on this clonotype: A single base separates this from a much larger clone, so it may be a read error. The chain joins TRBV20-1 to TRBJ2-3, with D uncertain. Trimming pared 1 base from V and 7 bases from J, leaving 6 bases between. The CDR3 sequence is 11 residues long. Per germline, CDR1 DFQATT and CDR2 SNEGSKA (reference sequence). The CDR3 DNA reads as TGCAGTGCTAGAGTAACATATACGCAGTATTTT. Translated, it gives CSARVTYTQYF.